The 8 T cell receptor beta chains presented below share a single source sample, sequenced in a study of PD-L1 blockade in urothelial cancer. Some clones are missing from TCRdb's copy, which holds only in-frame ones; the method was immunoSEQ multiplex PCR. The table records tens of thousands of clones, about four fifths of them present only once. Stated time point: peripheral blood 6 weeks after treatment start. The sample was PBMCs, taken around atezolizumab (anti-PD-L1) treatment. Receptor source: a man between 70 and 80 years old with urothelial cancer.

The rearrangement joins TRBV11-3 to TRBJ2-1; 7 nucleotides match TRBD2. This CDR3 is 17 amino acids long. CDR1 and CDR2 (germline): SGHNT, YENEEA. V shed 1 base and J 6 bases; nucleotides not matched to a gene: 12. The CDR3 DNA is TGTGCCAGCAGCTTAGTCGTGACTAGCCCGAAGTCCAATGAGCAGTTCTTC. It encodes CASSLVVTSPKSNEQFF.

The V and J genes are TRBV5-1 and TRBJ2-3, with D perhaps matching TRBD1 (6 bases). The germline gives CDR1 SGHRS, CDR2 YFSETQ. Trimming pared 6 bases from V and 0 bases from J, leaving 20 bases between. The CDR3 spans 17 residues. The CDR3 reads CASKSARGSSSTDTQYF. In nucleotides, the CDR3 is TGCGCCAGCAAATCGGCCAGGGGATCGAGTAGCACAGATACGCAGTATTTT. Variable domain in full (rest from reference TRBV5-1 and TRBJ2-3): KAGVTQTPRYLIKTRGQQVTLSCSPISGHRSVSWYQQTPGQGLQFLFEYFSETQRNKGNFPGRFSGRQFSNSRSEMNVSTLELGDSALYLCASKSARGSSSTDTQYFGPGTRLTVL.

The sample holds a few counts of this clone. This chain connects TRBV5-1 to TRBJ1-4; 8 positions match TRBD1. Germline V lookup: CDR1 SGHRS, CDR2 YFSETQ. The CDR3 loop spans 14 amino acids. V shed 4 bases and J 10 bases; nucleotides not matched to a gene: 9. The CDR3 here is CASSEGQALRKLFF. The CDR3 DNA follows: TGCGCCAGCAGCGAGGGACAGGCCCTTCGAAAACTGTTTTTT. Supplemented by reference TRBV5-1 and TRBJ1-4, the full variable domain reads KAGVTQTPRYLIKTRGQQVTLSCSPISGHRSVSWYQQTPGQGLQFLFEYFSETQRNKGNFPGRFSGRQFSNSRSEMNVSTLELGDSALYLCASSEGQALRKLFFGSGTQLSVL.

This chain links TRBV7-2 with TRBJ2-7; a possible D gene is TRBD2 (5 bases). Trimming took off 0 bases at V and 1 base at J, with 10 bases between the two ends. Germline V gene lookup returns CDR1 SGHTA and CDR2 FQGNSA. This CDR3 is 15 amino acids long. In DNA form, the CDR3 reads TGTGCCAGCAGCTTAGCGAGGGCCTATTCCTACGAGCAGTACTTC. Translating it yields CASSLARAYSYEQYF. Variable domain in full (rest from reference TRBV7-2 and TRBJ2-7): GAGVSQSPSNKVTEKGKDVELRCDPISGHTALYWYRQSLGQGLEFLIYFQGNSAPDKSGLPSDRFSAERTGGSVSTLTIQRTQQEDSAVYLCASSLARAYSYEQYFGPGTRLTVT.

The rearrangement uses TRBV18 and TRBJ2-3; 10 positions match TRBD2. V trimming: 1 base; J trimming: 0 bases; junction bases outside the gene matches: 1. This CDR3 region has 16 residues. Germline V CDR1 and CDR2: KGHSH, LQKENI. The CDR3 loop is CASSPQLAGSTDTQYF. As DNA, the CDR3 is TGTGCCAGCTCACCACAACTAGCGGGGAGCACAGATACGCAGTATTTT.

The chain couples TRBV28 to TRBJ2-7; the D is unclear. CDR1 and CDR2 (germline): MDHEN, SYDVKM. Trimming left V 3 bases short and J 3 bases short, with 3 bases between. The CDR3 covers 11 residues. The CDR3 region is CASSFVYEQYF. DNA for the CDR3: TGTGCCAGCAGTTTCGTCTACGAGCAGTACTTC.

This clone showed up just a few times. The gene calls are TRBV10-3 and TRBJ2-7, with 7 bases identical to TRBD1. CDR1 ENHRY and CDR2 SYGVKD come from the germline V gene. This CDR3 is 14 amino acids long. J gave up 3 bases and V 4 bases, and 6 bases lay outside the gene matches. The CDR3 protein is CAISVGGQNYEQYF. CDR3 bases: TGTGCCATCAGTGTTGGGGGACAGAACTACGAGCAGTACTTC.

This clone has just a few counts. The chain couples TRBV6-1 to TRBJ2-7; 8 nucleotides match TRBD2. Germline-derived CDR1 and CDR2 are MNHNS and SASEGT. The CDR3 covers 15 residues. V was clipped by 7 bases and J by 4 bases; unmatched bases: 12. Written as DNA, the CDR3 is TGTGCCAGCAAGTTCAGCGGGGGAACAAGTTACGAGCAGTACTTC. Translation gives CASKFSGGTSYEQYF.